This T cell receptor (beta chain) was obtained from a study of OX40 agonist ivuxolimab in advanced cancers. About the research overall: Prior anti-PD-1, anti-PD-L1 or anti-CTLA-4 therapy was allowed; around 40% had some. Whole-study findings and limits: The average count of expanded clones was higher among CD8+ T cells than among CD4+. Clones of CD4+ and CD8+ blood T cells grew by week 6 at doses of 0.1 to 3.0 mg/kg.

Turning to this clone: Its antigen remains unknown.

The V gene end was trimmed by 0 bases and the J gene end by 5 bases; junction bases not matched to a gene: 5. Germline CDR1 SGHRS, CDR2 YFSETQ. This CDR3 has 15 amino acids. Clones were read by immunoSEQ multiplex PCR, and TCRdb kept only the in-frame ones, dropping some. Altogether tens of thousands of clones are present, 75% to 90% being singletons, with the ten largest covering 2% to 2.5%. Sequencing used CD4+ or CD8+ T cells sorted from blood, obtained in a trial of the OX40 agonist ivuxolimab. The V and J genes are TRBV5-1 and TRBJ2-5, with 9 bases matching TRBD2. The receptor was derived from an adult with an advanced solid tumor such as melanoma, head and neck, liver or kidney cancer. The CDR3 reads CASSLGTSEGETQYF. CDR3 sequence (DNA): TGCGCCAGCAGCTTGGGGACTAGCGAGGGGGAGACCCAGTACTTC.